This record looks at one TCR beta chain sequence and its context. The data belong to a study of blood T cell repertoires in COVID-19. Turning to the study itself: COVID-19 samples from acute and convalescent phases originated in the United States, Italy and Spain.

In the original processing: Estimation of nucleated cell counts was performed using reference gene primer amplification. Sequencing used immunoSEQ multiplex PCR; TCRdb keeps in-frame clones, though not all of them. That table furnishes V, J and clone size, whereas the DNA furnished D and trimming. This table has about 81,000 clones, around 89% appearing once. Germline assignment: CDR1 ENHRY and CDR2 SYGVKD. The length of the CDR3 is 16 residues. V lost 0 bases, J lost 9 bases, and 7 bases stayed unmatched. Those who participated ranged in age from about 18 to 89 years and resided in 24 US areas. The chain combines TRBV10-3 with TRBJ2-1, with 11 nucleotides matching TRBD2. The TCR sequence derives from a woman in her forties or fifties with acute COVID-19. The sample comprised PBMCs or T cells enriched from blood (not recorded which). The CDR3 spells CAISESNGLAGREQFF. CDR3 coding DNA: TGTGCCATCAGTGAGTCGAATGGACTAGCGGGTCGTGAGCAGTTCTTC.